These 17 T cell receptor beta chains originate from one sample sequenced in a study of Ad26.COV2.S vaccination and SARS-CoV-2 variants. Sequencing used immunoSEQ multiplex PCR; TCRdb keeps in-frame clones, though not all of them. This table has 300,000 to 400,000 clones, 88% appearing once. Treatment here: about 20 received Ad26.COV2.S at low or high dose, single or two shots; about 5 received placebo; per-sample allocation not given. After the first vaccine or placebo injection, samples were drawn on day 63. Sequencing was performed on peripheral blood, taken in a trial of Ad26.COV2.S vaccine versus placebo. All receptors derive from a person between 18 and 65 years old who received the Ad26.COV2.S COVID-19 vaccine or a placebo.

This clone was seen a single time. V usage is TRBV5-1 and J usage is TRBJ2-5; 8 bases map to TRBD2. Looked up from germline, CDR1 is SGHRS and CDR2 is YFSETQ. The CDR3 totals 15 residues. V shed 5 bases, J shed 1 base, and the junction held 7 bases outside the gene matches. The CDR3 here is CASSLAGTLQETQYF. CDR3 bases: TGCGCCAGCAGTTTAGCGGGGACGCTCCAAGAGACCCAGTACTTC.

V gene TRBV9 combines with J gene TRBJ2-7, with D unresolved. Germline CDR1 SGDLS, CDR2 YYNGEE. The CDR3 runs to 17 residues. The V end lost 3 bases, the J end lost 3 bases, and 22 bases lay between the germline ends. The CDR3 protein is CASSETWIYGYSYEQYF. CDR3 coding DNA: TGTGCCAGCAGCGAAACCTGGATATATGGTTATAGCTACGAGCAGTACTTC.

The rearrangement links TRBV11-1 to TRBJ1-1, with D possibly being TRBD1 (5 bases). Germline CDR1 and CDR2: SGHAT and FQDESV (reference sequence). The length of the CDR3 is 15 residues. V gave up 5 bases and J gave up 3 bases, with 16 bases separating them. The CDR3 nucleotides are TGTGCCAGCAGCCCGCGGGGGGGTCTCCACACTGAAGCTTTCTTT. Amino acid sequence: CASSPRGGLHTEAFF.

The chain carries TRBV28 and TRBJ1-5, with TRBD1 matching 8 bases. The CDR3 contains 15 residues. The junction had 8 bases not matched to a gene; V was cut back by 4 bases and J by 6 bases. The germline V gene encodes CDR1 MDHEN and CDR2 SYDVKM. This CDR3 reads CASSSGTGGGQPQHF. The CDR3 DNA reads TGTGCCAGCAGTTCGGGGACAGGAGGCGGTCAGCCCCAGCATTTT.

This chain joins TRBV20-1 and TRBJ1-1; D is uncertain. The CDR3 spans 11 residues. Germline loops: CDR1 DFQATT, CDR2 SNEGSKA (reference sequence). Trimming pared 5 bases from V and 8 bases from J, leaving 12 bases between. The CDR3 coding sequence is TGCAGTGCTGAGGAATTTCTCGAAGCTTTCTTT. Translating gives CSAEEFLEAFF.

The chain joins TRBV9 to TRBJ2-5, with D perhaps TRBD1 (6 bases). The germline CDR1 and CDR2 sequences are SGDLS and YYNGEE. V was shortened by 0 bases and J by 5 bases, with 11 bases between the two germline ends. There are 14 residues in the CDR3. CDR3 nucleotide sequence: TGTGCCAGCAGCGTAGAAACAGGGAAGGAGACCCAGTACTTC. This translates into CASSVETGKETQYF.

This sequence joins TRBV19 and TRBJ1-2; TRBD1 matches at 8 bases. Trimming removed 4 bases from V and 6 bases from J; junction bases left unmatched: 13. This CDR3 region has 16 residues. Germline V CDR1 and CDR2: LNHDA, SQIVND (reference sequence). The CDR3 region is CASSTVAGTGIHGYTF. CDR3 nucleotide sequence: TGTGCCAGTAGTACGGTAGCCGGGACAGGTATTCATGGCTACACCTTC.

The J gene is TRBJ2-7, the V gene TRBV5-1, with TRBD1 matching over 7 bases. CDR3 length: 16 amino acids. The trim removed 1 base at V and 3 bases at J, leaving 10 bases unmatched. The germline CDR1 and CDR2 sequences are SGHRS and YFSETQ. CDR3 loop: CASSLSDRGRFYEQYF. DNA of the CDR3: TGCGCCAGCAGCTTGTCCGATAGGGGGCGCTTCTACGAGCAGTACTTC.

There are a few counts of this clone. This rearrangement joins TRBV7-2 to TRBJ2-2, with TRBD2 identical over 7 bases. Germline V gene lookup returns CDR1 SGHTA and CDR2 FQGNSA. Trimming cost V 6 bases and J 2 bases; bases outside gene matches: 6. CDR3 length: 15 amino acids. The CDR3 region has the DNA TGTGCCAGCAGGTTACTAGCGCACAACACCGGGGAGCTGTTTTTT. Its protein product is CASRLLAHNTGELFF. Full variable domain (outside the CDR3, taken from reference TRBV7-2 and TRBJ2-2): GAGVSQSPSNKVTEKGKDVELRCDPISGHTALYWYRQSLGQGLEFLIYFQGNSAPDKSGLPSDRFSAERTGGSVSTLTIQRTQQEDSAVYLCASRLLAHNTGELFFGEGSRLTVL.

The chain is built from TRBV5-1 and TRBJ2-5, with TRBD1 as a possible D gene (6 bases). V dropped 2 bases and J dropped 1 base, with 9 bases sitting between them. Germline-derived CDR1 and CDR2 are SGHRS and YFSETQ. This CDR3 contains 14 residues. The CDR3 protein is CASSFVGGQETQYF. The CDR3 DNA follows: TGCGCCAGCAGCTTTGTAGGGGGCCAAGAGACCCAGTACTTC.

The chain links TRBV9 to TRBJ1-1, with D possibly TRBD1 on 6 matching bases. This CDR3 is 13 amino acids long. Trimming left V 2 bases short and J 8 bases short, with 13 bases between. The germline V gene has CDR1 SGDLS and CDR2 YYNGEE. The CDR3 here is CASSVDGQMEAFF. Here the CDR3 DNA reads TGTGCCAGCAGCGTGGACGGACAGATGGAAGCTTTCTTT.

The chain couples TRBV19 to TRBJ2-7, with D uncertain. This CDR3 is built from 13 residues. V was pared by 4 bases and J by 5 bases, with 12 bases between. Germline V CDR1 and CDR2: LNHDA, SQIVND (reference sequence). This CDR3 is CASSTLGLNEQYF. The CDR3 DNA reads as TGTGCCAGTAGTACTTTGGGTTTGAACGAGCAGTACTTC.

The CDR3 bases are TGTGCCAGTAGTATCGGCCGGAGACAGCCCTACGAGCAGTACTTC. Translating it yields CASSIGRRQPYEQYF. The rearrangement joins TRBV19 to TRBJ2-7; perhaps TRBD1 as D (5 bases). Trimming left V 3 bases short and J 2 bases short, with 14 bases between. The CDR3 contains 15 residues. Germline CDR1 is LNHDA and CDR2 is SQIVND (reference sequence).

This clone showed up just a few times. The rearrangement links TRBV7-3 to TRBJ1-2, with unresolved D. The ends were cut back, 5 bases at V and 6 bases at J, with 19 bases in the middle. Germline assignment: CDR1 SGHTA and CDR2 FQGTGA. This CDR3 is 15 amino acids long. The CDR3 bases are TGTGCCAGCAGCGACACCCCTGGGGTGATAAATGGCTACACCTTC. Translated: CASSDTPGVINGYTF.

The chain is built from TRBV28 and TRBJ2-1, with 7 bases matching TRBD2. CDR3 size: 15 residues. The germline V gene encodes CDR1 MDHEN and CDR2 SYDVKM. After removal of 5 bases from V and 6 bases from J, the junction contained 10 bases not matched to a gene. CDR3 DNA sequence: TGTGCCAGCAGTCAAATGGGGTCTAGCGGCAATGAGCAGTTCTTC. Protein sequence: CASSQMGSSGNEQFF.

J is TRBJ2-1 and V is TRBV21-1; the table gives TRBD2 as D, unverified against the DNA. TRBV21-1 is noted as a pseudogene. The CDR3 covers 18 residues. DNA of the CDR3: TGTGCCAGCAGCAAAGCTGCGTTTCGGAAGCGGCGTTACAATGAGCAGTTCTTC. Its protein product is CASSKAAFRKRRYNEQFF.

The rearrangement links TRBV7-9 to TRBJ1-6; unclear D gene. CDR1 is SEHNR and CDR2 is FQNEAQ in the germline V gene (reference sequence). V shed 3 bases and J shed 8 bases, with 8 bases lying between them. The CDR3 is 13 amino acids. CDR3 sequence (DNA): TGTGCCAGCAGCTTTGCTACTGATTCACCCCTCCACTTT. This codes for CASSFATDSPLHF.